The clone carrying this T cell receptor (beta chain) was observed at least ten times. Its antigen is not identified. The DNA is left out, because the CDR3 cannot be placed on it with certainty; the CDR3 is given as TCRdb lists it. The CDR3 adds up to 15 amino acids, both ends counted. The germline V gene encodes CDR1 LGHNA and CDR2 YNFKEQ. TCRdb called the reads again in MiXCR, with one record for every CDR3 protein. The sample has fewer than 550,000 distinct CDR3 sequences, approximately 10% seen once; the top ten hold roughly 10%. The record originates from a study of T cell repertoires in cytomegalovirus infection. Findings of the study overall: Clonotype analysis showed dominance of the ex vivo response by HLA-C-restricted CMV-specific TCR beta clonotypes.

This receptor was obtained from a human donor in good health (CMV status not recorded). Some clones in this sample may be carry-over from other donors' samples. The sequenced sample consisted of PBMCs. J is TRBJ2-3 and V is TRBV4-2; the DNA was not compared with TRBD1, the D call given in the table. This CDR3 reads CASSQEGTGISLQYF.